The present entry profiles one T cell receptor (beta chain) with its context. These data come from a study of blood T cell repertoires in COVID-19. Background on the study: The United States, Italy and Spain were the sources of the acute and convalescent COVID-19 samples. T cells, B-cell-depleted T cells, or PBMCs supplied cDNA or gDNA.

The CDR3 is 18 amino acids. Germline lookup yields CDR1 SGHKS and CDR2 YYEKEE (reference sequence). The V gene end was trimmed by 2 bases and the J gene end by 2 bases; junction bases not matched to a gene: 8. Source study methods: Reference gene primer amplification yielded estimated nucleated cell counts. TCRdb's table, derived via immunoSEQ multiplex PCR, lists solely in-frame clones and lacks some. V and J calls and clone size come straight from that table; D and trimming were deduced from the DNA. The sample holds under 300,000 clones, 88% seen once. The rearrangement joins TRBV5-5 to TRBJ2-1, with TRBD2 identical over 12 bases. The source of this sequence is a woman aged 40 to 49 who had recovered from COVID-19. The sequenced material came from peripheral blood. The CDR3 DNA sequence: TGTGCCAGCAGCTTATGGGGCCTAGCGGGAGGGGCCTACAATGAGCAGTTCTTC. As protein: CASSLWGLAGGAYNEQFF. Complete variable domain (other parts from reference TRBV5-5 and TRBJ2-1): DAGVTQSPTHLIKTRGQQVTLRCSPISGHKSVSWYQQVLGQGPQFIFQYYEKEERGRGNFPDRFSARQFPNYSSELNVNALLLGDSALYLCASSLWGLAGGAYNEQFFGPGTRLTVL.